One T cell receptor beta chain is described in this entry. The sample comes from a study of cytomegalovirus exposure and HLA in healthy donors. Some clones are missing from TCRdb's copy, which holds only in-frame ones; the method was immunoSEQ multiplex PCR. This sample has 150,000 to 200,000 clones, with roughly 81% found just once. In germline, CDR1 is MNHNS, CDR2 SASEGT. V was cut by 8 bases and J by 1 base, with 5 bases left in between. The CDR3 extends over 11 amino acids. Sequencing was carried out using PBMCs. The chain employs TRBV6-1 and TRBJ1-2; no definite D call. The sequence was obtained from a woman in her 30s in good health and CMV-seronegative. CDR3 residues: CASRGNYGYTF. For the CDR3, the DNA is TGTGCCAGCCGGGGTAACTATGGCTACACCTTC.